This record concerns one TCR beta chain sequence. These data come from a study of blood T cell repertoires in COVID-19. Whole-study context: Both acute and convalescent COVID-19 samples were obtained from the United States, Italy and Spain. T cells, B-cell-depleted T cells, or PBMCs supplied cDNA or gDNA.

As originally analysed: Amplification of reference gene primers provided the estimated nucleated cell counts. Libraries were prepared by immunoSEQ multiplex PCR; TCRdb keeps only in-frame clonotypes and omits some of them. The V and J calls and the clone size are those of that table, but D and trimming were determined from the DNA. Of about 250,000 clones listed, roughly 80% are singletons. CDR3 length: 16 residues. V lost 4 bases, J lost 1 base, and 6 bases stayed unmatched. Germline CDR1 SGHNT, CDR2 YYREEE (reference sequence). The sequence was collected from a woman older than 75 with acute or convalescent COVID-19. Sequenced input: peripheral blood. This chain joins TRBV5-4 and TRBJ2-4, with 9 nucleotides matching TRBD1. Written as DNA, the CDR3 is TGTGCCAGCAGCCGTCGGGACAGGGTCGCCAAAAACATTCAGTACTTC. Its translation: CASSRRDRVAKNIQYF. Drawing the rest from reference TRBV5-4 and TRBJ2-4, the complete variable domain is ETGVTQSPTHLIKTRGQQVTLRCSSQSGHNTVSWYQQALGQGPQFIFQYYREEENGRGNFPPRFSGLQFPNYSSELNVNALELDDSALYLCASSRRDRVAKNIQYFGAGTRLSVL.